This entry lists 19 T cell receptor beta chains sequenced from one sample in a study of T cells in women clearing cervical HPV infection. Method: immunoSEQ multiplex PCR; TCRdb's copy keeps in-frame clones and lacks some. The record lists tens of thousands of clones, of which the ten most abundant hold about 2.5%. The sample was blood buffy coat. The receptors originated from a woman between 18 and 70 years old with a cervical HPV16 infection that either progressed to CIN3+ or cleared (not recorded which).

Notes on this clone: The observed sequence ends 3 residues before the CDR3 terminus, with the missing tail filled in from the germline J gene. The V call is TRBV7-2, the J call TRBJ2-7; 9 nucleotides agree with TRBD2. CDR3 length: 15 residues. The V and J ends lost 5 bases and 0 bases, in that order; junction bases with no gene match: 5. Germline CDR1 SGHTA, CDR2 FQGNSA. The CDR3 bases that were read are TGTGCCAGCAGCAAAAGTAGCGGGAGCTCCTACGAG. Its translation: CASSKSSGSSYE. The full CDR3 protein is CASSKSSGSSYEQYF.

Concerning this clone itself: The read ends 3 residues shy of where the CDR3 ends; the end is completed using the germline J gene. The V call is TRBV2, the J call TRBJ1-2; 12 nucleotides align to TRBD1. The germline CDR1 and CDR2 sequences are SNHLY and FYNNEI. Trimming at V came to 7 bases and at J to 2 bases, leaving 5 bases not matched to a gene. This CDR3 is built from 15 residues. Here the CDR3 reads CASISGTGGNYGYTF. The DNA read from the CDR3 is TGTGCCAGCATTTCCGGGACAGGGGGCAACTATGGC. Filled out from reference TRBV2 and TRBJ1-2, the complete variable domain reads EPEVTQTPSHQVTQMGQEVILRCVPISNHLYFYWYRQILGQKVEFLVSFYNNEISEKSEIFDDQFSVERPDGSNFTLKIRSTKLEDSAMYFCASISGTGGNYGYTFGSGTRLTVV.

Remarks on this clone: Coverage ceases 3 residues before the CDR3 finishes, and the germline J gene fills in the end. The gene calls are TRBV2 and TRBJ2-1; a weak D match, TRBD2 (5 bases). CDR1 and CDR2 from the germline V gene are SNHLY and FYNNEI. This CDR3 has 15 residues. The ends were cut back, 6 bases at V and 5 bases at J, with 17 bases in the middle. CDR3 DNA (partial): TGTGCCAGCAGGTTTAGCGAGAGGCCTAACAATGAG. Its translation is CASRFSERPNNE. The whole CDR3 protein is CASRFSERPNNEQFF.

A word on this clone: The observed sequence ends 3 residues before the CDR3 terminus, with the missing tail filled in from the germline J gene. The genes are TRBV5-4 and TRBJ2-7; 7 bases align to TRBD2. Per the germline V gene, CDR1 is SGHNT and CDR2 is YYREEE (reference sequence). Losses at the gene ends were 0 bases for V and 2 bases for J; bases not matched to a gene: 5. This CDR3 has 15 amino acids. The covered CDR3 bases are TGTGCCAGCAGCTTGGGTCCTAGCGGCGCCTACGAG. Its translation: CASSLGPSGAYE. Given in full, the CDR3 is CASSLGPSGAYEQYF.

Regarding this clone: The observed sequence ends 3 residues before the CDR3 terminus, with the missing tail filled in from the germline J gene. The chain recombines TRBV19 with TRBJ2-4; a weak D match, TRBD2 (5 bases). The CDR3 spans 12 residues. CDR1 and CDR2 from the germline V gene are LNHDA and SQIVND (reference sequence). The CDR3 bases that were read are TGTGCCAGTAGTATAATGGACTTCGGT. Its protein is CASSIMDFG. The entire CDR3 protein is CASSIMDFGQYF.

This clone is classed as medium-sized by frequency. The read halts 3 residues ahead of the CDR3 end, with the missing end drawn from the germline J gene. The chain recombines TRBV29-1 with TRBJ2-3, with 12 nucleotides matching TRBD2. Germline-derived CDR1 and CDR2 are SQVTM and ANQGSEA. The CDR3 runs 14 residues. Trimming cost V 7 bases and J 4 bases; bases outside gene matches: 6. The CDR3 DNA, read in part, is TGCAGCGCCGGACTAGCGGGAAAGGCAGATACG. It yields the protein CSAGLAGKADT. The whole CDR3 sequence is CSAGLAGKADTQYF.

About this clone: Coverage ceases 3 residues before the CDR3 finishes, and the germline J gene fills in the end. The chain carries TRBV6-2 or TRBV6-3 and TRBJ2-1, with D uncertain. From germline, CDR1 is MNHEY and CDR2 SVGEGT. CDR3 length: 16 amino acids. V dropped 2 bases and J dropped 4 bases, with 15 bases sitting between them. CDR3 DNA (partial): TGTGCCAGCAGTTACCAAGGGCAGCCCGGTTACAATGAG. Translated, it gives CASSYQGQPGYNE. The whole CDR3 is CASSYQGQPGYNEQFF.

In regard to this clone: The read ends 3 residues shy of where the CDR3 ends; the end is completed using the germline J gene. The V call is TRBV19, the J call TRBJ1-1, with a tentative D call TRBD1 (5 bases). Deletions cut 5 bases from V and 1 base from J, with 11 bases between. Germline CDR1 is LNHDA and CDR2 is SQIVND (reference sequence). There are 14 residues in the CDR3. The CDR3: CASSPQASNTEAFF. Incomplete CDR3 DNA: TGTGCCAGTAGTCCACAGGCGTCGAACACTGAA.

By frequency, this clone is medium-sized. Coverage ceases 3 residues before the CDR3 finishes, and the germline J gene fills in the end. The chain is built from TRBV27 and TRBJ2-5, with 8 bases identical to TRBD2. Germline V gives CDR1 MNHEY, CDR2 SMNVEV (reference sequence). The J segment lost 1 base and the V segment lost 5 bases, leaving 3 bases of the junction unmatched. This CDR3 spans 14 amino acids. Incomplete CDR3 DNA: TGTGCCAGCAGTCCGACTAGCGCCCAAGAGACC. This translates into CASSPTSAQET. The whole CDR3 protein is CASSPTSAQETQYF.

This chain's CDR3 is CASSFNAATDTQYF. The CDR3 bases that were read are TGCGCCAGCAGCTTTAATGCCGCGACAGATACG. The genes are TRBV5-1 and TRBJ2-3; D is unresolved. Coverage ceases 3 residues before the CDR3 finishes, and the germline J gene fills in the end. From germline, CDR1 is SGHRS and CDR2 YFSETQ. The CDR3 runs 14 residues. V was cut by 2 bases and J by 3 bases, with 10 bases left in between.

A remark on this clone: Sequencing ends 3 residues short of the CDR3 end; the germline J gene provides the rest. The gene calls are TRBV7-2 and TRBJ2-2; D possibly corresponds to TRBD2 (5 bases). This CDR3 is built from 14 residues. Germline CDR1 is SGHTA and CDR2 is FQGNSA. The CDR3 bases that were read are TGTGCCAGCAGCCGCGACCAAATCGGGGAAAAG. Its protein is CASSRDQIGEK. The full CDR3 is CASSRDQIGEKLFF.

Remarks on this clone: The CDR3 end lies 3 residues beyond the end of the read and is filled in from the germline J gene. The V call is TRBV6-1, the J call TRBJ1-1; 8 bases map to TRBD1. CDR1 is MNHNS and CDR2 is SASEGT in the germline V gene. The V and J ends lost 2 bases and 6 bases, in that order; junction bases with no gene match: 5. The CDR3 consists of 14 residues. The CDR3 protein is CASSEPGGTAEAFF. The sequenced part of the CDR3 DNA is TGTGCCAGCAGTGAACCAGGGGGCACGGCTGAA.

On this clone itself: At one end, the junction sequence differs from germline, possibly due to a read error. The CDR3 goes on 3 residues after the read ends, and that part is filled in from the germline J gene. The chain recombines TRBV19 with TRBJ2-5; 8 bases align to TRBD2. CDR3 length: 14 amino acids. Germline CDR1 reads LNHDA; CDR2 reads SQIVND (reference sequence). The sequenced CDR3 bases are TGTGCCCGTAGTCCCGCGGGGGGAAGGGAGACC. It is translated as CARSPAGGRET. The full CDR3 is CARSPAGGRETQYF.

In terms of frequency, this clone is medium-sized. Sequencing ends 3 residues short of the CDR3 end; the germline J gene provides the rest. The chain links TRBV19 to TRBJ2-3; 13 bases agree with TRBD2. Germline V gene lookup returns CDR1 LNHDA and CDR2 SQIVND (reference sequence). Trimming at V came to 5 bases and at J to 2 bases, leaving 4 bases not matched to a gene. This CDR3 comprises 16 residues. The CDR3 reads CASSWTSGGTTDTQYF. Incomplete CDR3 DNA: TGTGCCAGTAGTTGGACTAGCGGGGGCACCACAGATACG.

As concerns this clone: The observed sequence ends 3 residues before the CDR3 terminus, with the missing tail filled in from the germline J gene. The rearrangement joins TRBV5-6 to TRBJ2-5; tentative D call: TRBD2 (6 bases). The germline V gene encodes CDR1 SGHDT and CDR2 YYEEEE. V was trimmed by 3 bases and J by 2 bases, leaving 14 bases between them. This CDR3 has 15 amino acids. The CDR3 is CASSSLGLAQETQYF. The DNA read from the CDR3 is TGTGCCAGCAGCTCCTTGGGGCTAGCGCAAGAGACC.

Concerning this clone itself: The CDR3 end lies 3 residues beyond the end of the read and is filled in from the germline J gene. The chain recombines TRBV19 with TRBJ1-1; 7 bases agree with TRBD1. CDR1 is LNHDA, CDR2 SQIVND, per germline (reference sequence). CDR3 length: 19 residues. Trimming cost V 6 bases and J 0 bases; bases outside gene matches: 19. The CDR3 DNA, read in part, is TGTGCCAGTAGCCTAACCTATTACTCTACAGGGGTCCTGAACACTGAA. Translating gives CASSLTYYSTGVLNTE. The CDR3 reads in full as CASSLTYYSTGVLNTEAFF.

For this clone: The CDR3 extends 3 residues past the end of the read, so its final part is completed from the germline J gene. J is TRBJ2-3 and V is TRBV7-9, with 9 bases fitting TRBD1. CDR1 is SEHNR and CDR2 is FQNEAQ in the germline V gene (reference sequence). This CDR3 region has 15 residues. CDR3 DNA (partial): TGTGCCAGCAGCCGTGGGACAGGGTTCAATCAGCCG. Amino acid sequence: CASSRGTGFNQP. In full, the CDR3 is CASSRGTGFNQPQYF.

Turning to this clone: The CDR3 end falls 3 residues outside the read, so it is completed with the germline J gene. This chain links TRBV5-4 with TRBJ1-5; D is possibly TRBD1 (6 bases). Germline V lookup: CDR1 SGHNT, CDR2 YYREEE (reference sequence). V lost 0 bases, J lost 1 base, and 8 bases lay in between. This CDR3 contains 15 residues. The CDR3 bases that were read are TGTGCCAGCAGCTTGGGGGGGCAGAGCAATCAGCCC. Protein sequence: CASSLGGQSNQP. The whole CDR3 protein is CASSLGGQSNQPQHF.

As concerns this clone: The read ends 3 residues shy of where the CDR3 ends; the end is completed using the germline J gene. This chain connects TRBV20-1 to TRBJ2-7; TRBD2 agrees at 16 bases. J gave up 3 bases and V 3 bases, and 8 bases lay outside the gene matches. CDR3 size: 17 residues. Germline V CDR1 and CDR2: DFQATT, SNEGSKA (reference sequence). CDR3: CSASSGTSGRAVYEQYF. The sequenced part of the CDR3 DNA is TGCAGTGCTAGTTCTGGGACTAGCGGGAGGGCAGTCTACGAG.